This is a list of T cell receptor beta chains from one sample in a study of cytomegalovirus exposure and HLA in healthy donors. Libraries were prepared by immunoSEQ multiplex PCR; TCRdb keeps only in-frame clonotypes and omits some of them. This sample carries some 140,000 clones, around four fifths of them seen once, and the ten largest clones take about 1.6%. Sequencing was performed on PBMCs. Receptor source: a middle-aged man in good health and CMV-seronegative. Each CDR3 is given with its conserved first and last residue. The D gene is left open where the match is weak. A clone size is listed for some rows: how often the clone was seen (once, few, many), or a class if it is expanded.

v_call	clone_size	d_call	j_call	cdr3_nt	cdr3_aa
TRBV7-2	NA	NA	TRBJ2-7	TGTGCCAGCAGCAACGGGGATCCGGGAAACGAGCAGTACTTC	CASSNGDPGNEQYF
TRBV27	NA	NA	TRBJ2-3	TGTGCCAGCAGTCCCATACGTAGCAGACTCACAGATACGCAGTATTTT	CASSPIRSRLTDTQYF
TRBV5-6	NA	NA	TRBJ2-5	TGTGCCAGCAGCTTCCTAGGAGAGACCCAGTACTTC	CASSFLGETQYF
TRBV6-1	NA	NA	TRBJ2-7	TGTGCCAGCATAGACAGCATTGTTAACGAGCAGTACTTC	CASIDSIVNEQYF
TRBV4-1	few	NA	TRBJ1-5	TGCGCCAGCAGCCAAGAGACGCAGGGAAGGCAGCCCCAGCATTTT	CASSQETQGRQPQHF
TRBV6-5	NA	TRBD1	TRBJ1-4	TGTGCCAGCAGTTACGATACAGGGGGCGGTGAAAAACTGTTTTTT	CASSYDTGGGEKLFF
TRBV2	NA	TRBD1	TRBJ2-7	TGTGCCAGCAGAAGGACAGGGTTCGGAGAGCAGTACTTC	CASRRTGFGEQYF
TRBV15	NA	TRBD1	TRBJ1-1	TGTGCCACCAGCAGAGTGAAAGGCCACCCCGCCCTGGGACAGGGGAGTGCTGAAGCTTTCTTT	CATSRVKGHPALGQGSAEAFF
TRBV7-3	NA	TRBD1	TRBJ2-3	TGTGCCAGCAGCTTATTCGTCGGACAGGGACGTGGAGATACGCAGTATTTT	CASSLFVGQGRGDTQYF
TRBV7-2	NA	TRBD2	TRBJ2-1	TGTGCCAGCAGCTTCGAAGGTACGGGGGGTTATTACAATGAGCAGTTCTTC	CASSFEGTGGYYNEQFF
TRBV29-1	NA	TRBD1	TRBJ2-1	TGCAGCGTTGAGCTAGAAGGACAGGGTATTGGTGAGCAGTTCTTC	CSVELEGQGIGEQFF
TRBV11-3	NA	NA	TRBJ2-5	TGTGCCAGCAGCAAGAACTCGGCGGTCCAAGAGACCCAGTACTTC	CASSKNSAVQETQYF
TRBV7-2	NA	NA	TRBJ2-1	TGTGCCAGCAGTCTTCGCGGGGAATACAATGAGCAGTTCTTC	CASSLRGEYNEQFF
TRBV4-1	once	TRBD2	TRBJ2-7	TGCGCCAGCAGCCAAGGGGGGGGACTAGCGGGTTTTAGTGGCTACGAGCAGTACTTC	CASSQGGGLAGFSGYEQYF
TRBV18	few	NA	TRBJ2-2	TGTGCCAGCTCACCCGCTGACCGCGGCACCGGGGAGCTGTTTTTT	CASSPADRGTGELFF
TRBV9	NA	NA	TRBJ1-1	TGTGCCAGCAGCGTCCGGACAGAGCCGAACACTGAAGCTTTCTTT	CASSVRTEPNTEAFF